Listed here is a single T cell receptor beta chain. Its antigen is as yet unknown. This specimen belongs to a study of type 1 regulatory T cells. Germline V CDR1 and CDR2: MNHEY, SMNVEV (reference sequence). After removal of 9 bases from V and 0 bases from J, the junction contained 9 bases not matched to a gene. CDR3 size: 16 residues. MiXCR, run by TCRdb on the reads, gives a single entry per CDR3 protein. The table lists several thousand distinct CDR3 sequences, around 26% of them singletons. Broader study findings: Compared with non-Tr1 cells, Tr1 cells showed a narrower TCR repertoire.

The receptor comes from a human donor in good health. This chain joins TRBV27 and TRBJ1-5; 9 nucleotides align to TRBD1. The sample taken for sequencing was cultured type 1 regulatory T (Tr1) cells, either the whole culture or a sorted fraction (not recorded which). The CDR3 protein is CASRQGGSHSNQPQHF. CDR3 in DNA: TGTGCCAGTCGACAGGGGGGAAGTCATAGCAATCAGCCCCAGCATTTT.